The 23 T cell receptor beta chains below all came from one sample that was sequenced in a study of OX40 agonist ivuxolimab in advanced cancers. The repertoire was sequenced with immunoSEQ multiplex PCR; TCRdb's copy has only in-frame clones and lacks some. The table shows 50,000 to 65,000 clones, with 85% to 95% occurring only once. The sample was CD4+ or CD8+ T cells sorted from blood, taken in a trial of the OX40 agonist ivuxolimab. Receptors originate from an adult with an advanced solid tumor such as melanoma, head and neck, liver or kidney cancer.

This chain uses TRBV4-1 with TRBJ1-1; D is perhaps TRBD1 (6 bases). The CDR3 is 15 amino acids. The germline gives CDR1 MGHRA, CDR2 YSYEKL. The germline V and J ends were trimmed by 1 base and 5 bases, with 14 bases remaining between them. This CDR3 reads CASSQGPGDETEAFF. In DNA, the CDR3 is TGCGCCAGCAGCCAAGGGCCAGGGGATGAGACTGAAGCTTTCTTT.

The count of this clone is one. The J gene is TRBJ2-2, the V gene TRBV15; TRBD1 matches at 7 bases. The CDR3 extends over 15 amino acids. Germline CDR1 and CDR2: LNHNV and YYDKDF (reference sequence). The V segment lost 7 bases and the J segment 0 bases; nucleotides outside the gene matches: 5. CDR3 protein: CATMDGTANTGELFF. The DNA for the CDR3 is TGTGCCACCATGGACGGGACAGCGAACACCGGGGAGCTGTTTTTT. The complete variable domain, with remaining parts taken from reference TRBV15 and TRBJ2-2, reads DAMVIQNPRYQVTQFGKPVTLSCSQTLNHNVMYWYQQKSSQAPKLLFHYYDKDFNNEADTPDNFQSRRPNTSFCFLDIRSPGLGDTAMYLCATMDGTANTGELFFGEGSRLTVL.

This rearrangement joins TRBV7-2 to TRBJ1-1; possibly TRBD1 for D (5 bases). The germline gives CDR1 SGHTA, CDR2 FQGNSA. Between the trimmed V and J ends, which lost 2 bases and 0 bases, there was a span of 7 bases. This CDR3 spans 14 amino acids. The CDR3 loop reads CASSLRQMNTEAFF. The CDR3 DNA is TGTGCCAGCAGCTTAAGACAGATGAACACTGAAGCTTTCTTT.

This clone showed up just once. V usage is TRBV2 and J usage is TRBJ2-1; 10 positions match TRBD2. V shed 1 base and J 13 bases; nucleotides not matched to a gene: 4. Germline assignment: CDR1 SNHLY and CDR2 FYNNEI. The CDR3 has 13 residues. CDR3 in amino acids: CASSEVGTSVQFF. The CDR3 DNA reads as TGTGCCAGCAGTGAAGTCGGGACTAGCGTACAGTTCTTC.

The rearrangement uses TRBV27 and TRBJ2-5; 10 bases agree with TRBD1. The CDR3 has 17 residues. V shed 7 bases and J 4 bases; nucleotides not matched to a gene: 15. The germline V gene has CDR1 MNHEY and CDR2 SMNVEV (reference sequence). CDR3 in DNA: TGTGCCAGCACCCCAATTGGGACAGGGGACGGAAGAGAGACCCAGTACTTC. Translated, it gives CASTPIGTGDGRETQYF.

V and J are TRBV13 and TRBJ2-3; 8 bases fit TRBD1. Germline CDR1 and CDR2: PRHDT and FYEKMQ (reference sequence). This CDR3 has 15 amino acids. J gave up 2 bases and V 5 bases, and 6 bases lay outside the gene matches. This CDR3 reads CASSPLQGVTDTQYF. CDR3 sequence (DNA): TGTGCCAGCAGCCCGTTACAGGGGGTCACAGATACGCAGTATTTT.

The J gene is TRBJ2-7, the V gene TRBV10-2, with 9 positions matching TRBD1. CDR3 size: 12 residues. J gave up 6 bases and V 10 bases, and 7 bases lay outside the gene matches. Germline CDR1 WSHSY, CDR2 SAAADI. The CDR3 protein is CAIQGALSEQYF. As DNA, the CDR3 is TGCGCCATACAGGGGGCGTTAAGCGAGCAGTACTTC.

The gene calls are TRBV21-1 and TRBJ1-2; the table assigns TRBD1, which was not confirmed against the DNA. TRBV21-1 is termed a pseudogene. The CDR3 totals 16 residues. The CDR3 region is CASSRRRDRVIYGYTF. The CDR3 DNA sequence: TGTGCCAGCAGCCGAAGACGGGACAGGGTTATCTACGGCTACACCTTC.

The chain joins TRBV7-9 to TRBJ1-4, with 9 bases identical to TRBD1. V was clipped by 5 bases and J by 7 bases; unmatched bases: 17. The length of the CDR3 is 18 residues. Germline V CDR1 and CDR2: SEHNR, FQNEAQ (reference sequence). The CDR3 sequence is CASSRPPGQGEGGEKLFF. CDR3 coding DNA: TGTGCCAGCAGCCGTCCACCGGGACAGGGAGAGGGAGGTGAAAAACTGTTTTTT.

As DNA, the CDR3 is TGTGCCAGCATCTCGGGACAGGGCTATGGCTACACCTTC. Protein sequence: CASISGQGYGYTF. This chain links TRBV2 with TRBJ1-2, with 9 bases identical to TRBD1. Germline V gene data show CDR1 as SNHLY and CDR2 as FYNNEI. The CDR3 contains 13 residues. V shed 7 bases, J shed 4 bases, and the junction held 4 bases outside the gene matches. The whole variable domain, filled in from reference TRBV2 and TRBJ1-2, reads EPEVTQTPSHQVTQMGQEVILRCVPISNHLYFYWYRQILGQKVEFLVSFYNNEISEKSEIFDDQFSVERPDGSNFTLKIRSTKLEDSAMYFCASISGQGYGYTFGSGTRLTVV.

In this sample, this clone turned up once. The DNA of the CDR3 is TGTGCCAGCAAGCTCGGACTGACCTCCTACGAGCAGTACTTC. Its protein product is CASKLGLTSYEQYF. V gene TRBV6-5 combines with J gene TRBJ2-7, with a weak D call TRBD2 (5 bases). V shed 7 bases and J shed 0 bases, with 13 bases lying between them. Looked up from germline, CDR1 is MNHEY and CDR2 is SVGAGI. The CDR3 runs to 14 residues.

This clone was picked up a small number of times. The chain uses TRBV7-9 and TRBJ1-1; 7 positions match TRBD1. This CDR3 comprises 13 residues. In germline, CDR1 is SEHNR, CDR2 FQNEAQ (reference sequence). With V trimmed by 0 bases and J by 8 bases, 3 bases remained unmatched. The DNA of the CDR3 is TGTGCCAGCAGCTTAGCACCGGGACAGGAAGCTTTCTTT. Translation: CASSLAPGQEAFF.

The CDR3 DNA follows: TGCGCCAGCAGCCAAGCCCTCCCAGGCCTGAACACTGAAGCTTTCTTT. Translating it yields CASSQALPGLNTEAFF. The chain carries TRBV4-3 and TRBJ1-1; D is unresolved. The CDR3 is made up of 16 amino acids. Trimming shortened V by 1 base and J by 0 bases, and 12 bases separated the two germline ends. Germline V lookup: CDR1 LGHNA, CDR2 YSLEER.

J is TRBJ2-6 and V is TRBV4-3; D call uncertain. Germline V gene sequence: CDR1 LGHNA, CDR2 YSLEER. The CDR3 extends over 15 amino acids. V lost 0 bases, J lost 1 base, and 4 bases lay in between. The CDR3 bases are TGCGCCAGCAGCCAAGACCAGTCTGGGGCCAACGTCCTGACTTTC. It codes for CASSQDQSGANVLTF.

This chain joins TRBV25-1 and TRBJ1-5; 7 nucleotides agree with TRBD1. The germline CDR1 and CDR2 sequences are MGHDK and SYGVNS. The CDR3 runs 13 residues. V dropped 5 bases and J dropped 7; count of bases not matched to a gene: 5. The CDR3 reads CASSPQGGQPQHF. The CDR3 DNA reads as TGTGCCAGCAGTCCTCAAGGGGGCCAGCCCCAGCATTTT.

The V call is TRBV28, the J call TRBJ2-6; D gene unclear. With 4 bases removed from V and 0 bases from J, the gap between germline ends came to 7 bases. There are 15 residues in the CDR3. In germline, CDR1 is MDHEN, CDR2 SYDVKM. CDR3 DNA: TGTGCCAGCAGTTCGGCCAGCTCTGGGGCCAACGTCCTGACTTTC. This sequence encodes CASSSASSGANVLTF.

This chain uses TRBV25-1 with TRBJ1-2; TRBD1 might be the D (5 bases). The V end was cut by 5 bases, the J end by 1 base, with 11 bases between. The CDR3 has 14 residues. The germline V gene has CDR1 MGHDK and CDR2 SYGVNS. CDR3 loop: CASSFTQGNYGYTF. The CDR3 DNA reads TGTGCCAGCAGTTTTACGCAGGGTAACTATGGCTACACCTTC.

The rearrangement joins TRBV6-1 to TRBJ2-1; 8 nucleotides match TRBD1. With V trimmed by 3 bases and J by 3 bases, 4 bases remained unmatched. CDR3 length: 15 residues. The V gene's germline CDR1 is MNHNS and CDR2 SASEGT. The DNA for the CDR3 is TGTGCCAGCAGTGATGACAGGGGACTCTACAATGAGCAGTTCTTC. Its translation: CASSDDRGLYNEQFF.

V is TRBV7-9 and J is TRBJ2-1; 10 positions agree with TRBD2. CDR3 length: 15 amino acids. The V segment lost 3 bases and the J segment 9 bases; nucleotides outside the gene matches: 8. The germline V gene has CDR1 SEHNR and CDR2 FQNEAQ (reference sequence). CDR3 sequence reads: CASSLELAGEGEQFF. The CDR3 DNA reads TGTGCCAGCAGCTTGGAGCTAGCGGGAGAGGGTGAGCAGTTCTTC.

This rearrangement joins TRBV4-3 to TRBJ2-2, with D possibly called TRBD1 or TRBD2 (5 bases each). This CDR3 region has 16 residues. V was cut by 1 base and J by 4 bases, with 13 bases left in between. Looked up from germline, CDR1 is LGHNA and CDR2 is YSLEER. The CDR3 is CASSQGGGPATGELFF. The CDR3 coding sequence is TGCGCCAGCAGCCAAGGTGGGGGTCCCGCCACCGGGGAGCTGTTTTTT.

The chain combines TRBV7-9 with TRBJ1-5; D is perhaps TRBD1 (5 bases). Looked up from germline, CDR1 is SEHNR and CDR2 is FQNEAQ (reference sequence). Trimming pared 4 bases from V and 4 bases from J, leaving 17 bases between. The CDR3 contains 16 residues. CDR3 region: CASSSLVGGRNQPQHF. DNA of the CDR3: TGTGCCAGCAGCTCCTTAGTGGGGGGGAGGAATCAGCCCCAGCATTTT.

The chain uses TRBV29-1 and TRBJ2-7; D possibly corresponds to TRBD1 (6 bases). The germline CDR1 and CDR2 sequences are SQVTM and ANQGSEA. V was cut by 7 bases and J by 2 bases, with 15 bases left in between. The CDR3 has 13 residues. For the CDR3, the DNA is TGCAGCGACCGGGACAAGGGTACCTACGAGCAGTACTTC. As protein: CSDRDKGTYEQYF.

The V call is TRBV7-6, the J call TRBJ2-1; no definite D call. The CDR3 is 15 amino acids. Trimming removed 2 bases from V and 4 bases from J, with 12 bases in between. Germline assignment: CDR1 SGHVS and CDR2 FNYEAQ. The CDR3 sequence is CASSLRRSGYNEQFF. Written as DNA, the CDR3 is TGTGCCAGCAGCTTAAGACGAAGTGGTTACAATGAGCAGTTCTTC.